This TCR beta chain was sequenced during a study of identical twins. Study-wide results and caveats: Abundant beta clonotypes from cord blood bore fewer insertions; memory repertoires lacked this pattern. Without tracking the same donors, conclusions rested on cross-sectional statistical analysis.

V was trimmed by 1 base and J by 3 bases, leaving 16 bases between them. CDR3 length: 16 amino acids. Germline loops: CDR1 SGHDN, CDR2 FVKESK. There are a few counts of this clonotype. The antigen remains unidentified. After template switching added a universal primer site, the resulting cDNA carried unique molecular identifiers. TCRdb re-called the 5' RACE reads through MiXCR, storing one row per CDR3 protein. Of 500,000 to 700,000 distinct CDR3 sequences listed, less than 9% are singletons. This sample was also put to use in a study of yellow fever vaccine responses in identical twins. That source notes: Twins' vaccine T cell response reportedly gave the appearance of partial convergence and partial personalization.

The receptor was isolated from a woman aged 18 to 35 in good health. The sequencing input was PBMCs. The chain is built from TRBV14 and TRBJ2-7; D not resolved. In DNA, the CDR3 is TGTGCCAGCAGCCAAGGTCCTGTGACATGGGTCTACGAGCAGTACTTC. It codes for CASSQGPVTWVYEQYF.